This T cell receptor beta chain appears in the sequencing data of a study of control samples from healthy donors and cancer patients. Only in-frame clones appear in the TCRdb table, and some are missing; sequencing was by immunoSEQ multiplex PCR. This sample has 150,000 or so clones, with roughly 92% found just once. V lost 7 bases and J 6 bases, leaving 12 bases between the germline ends. The CDR3 loop spans 12 amino acids. The material sequenced was blood. V is TRBV12-3 or TRBV12-4 and J is TRBJ1-1, with TRBD1 as a possible D gene (5 bases). This receptor was taken from a man younger than 30 in good health. For the CDR3, the DNA is TGTGCCAGCACGTACTCGGGGGCTGAAGCTTTCTTT. This sequence encodes CASTYSGAEAFF.